These 30 T cell receptor beta chains came from one sample sequenced in a study of blood T cells in healthy people across ages. Combining a sample-barcoded 5' primer with a J-beta primer mix, a second PCR ran for roughly 6 to 11 cycles. TCRdb passed the 5' RACE reads through MiXCR, listing each CDR3 protein once. The sample holds around 2 million distinct CDR3 sequences, about two fifths seen once. Sequenced input: blood. The receptors come from a human donor in good health.

CDR3 bases: TGTGCCAGCAGTTACGGGGGGTTTGAGCAGTTCTTC. This gives the protein CASSYGGFEQFF. V usage is TRBV6-2 or TRBV6-3 and J usage is TRBJ2-1, with D perhaps TRBD2 (6 bases). There are 12 residues in the CDR3. Germline CDR1 and CDR2: MNHEY and SVGEGT. V lost 2 bases and J lost 9, with 8 bases in between.

V usage is TRBV5-6 and J usage is TRBJ2-5, with D possibly matching TRBD2 (5 bases). Between the trimmed V and J ends, which lost 4 bases and 5 bases, there was a span of 15 bases. The CDR3 totals 14 residues. Germline-derived CDR1 and CDR2 are SGHDT and YYEEEE. CDR3 residues: CASSPTAAIETQYF. The CDR3 region has the DNA TGTGCCAGCAGCCCCACAGCGGCGATTGAGACCCAGTACTTC.

This clonotype was found a few times. This chain joins TRBV9 and TRBJ1-6; 9 bases match TRBD1. CDR3 length: 15 residues. V lost 3 bases, J lost 6 bases, and 4 bases stayed unmatched. Per the germline V gene, CDR1 is SGDLS and CDR2 is YYNGEE. CDR3 loop: CASSGTGVVNSPLHF. CDR3 sequence (DNA): TGTGCCAGCAGCGGGACAGGGGTAGTTAATTCACCCCTCCACTTT.

The V call is TRBV29-1, the J call TRBJ2-1, with TRBD2 matching 9 bases. Germline V lookup: CDR1 SQVTM, CDR2 ANQGSEA. This CDR3 has 16 amino acids. V gave up 5 bases and J gave up 8 bases; unmatched junction bases: 16. This CDR3 reads CSVKPAGGRRSHEQFF. The CDR3 bases are TGCAGCGTTAAACCGGCGGGGGGGCGAAGGTCTCATGAGCAGTTCTTC.

The CDR3 sequence: CASSYWAGGSYGYTF. DNA for the CDR3: TGTGCCAGCAGTTACTGGGCAGGGGGAAGCTATGGCTACACCTTC. The rearrangement links TRBV6-5 to TRBJ1-2; 7 bases align to TRBD1. Looked up from germline, CDR1 is MNHEY and CDR2 is SVGAGI. V dropped 1 base and J dropped 4; count of bases not matched to a gene: 6. The CDR3 totals 15 residues.

This clonotype has at least ten counts. The chain uses TRBV27 and TRBJ2-5; D ambiguous. CDR1 is MNHEY, CDR2 SMNVEV, per germline (reference sequence). Trimming cost V 4 bases and J 4 bases, with 10 bases left between them. CDR3 size: 13 residues. CDR3 in DNA: TGTGCCAGCAGTTCTCCGGTGGGAGAGACCCAGTACTTC. Translated: CASSSPVGETQYF.

Remarks on this clonotype: An end of the junction differs from the germline gene, which may be a read error. The chain couples TRBV29-1 to TRBJ1-2, with D hard to call. Germline CDR1 reads SQVTM; CDR2 reads ANQGSEA. The CDR3 totals 16 residues. CDR3: CSVQEEGSLQNYGCTF. For the CDR3, the DNA is TGCAGCGTTCAGGAAGAGGGCTCACTCCAAAACTATGGCTGCACCTTC. The variable domain in full, with the rest retrieved from reference TRBV29-1 and TRBJ1-2, is SAVISQKPSRDICQRGTSLTIQCQVDSQVTMMFWYRQQPGQSLTLIATANQGSEATYESGFVIDKFPISRPNLTFSTLTVSNMSPEDSSIYLCSVQEEGSLQNYGCTFGSGTRLTVV.

V gene TRBV5-1 combines with J gene TRBJ2-2, with 9 bases identical to TRBD2. V dropped 7 bases and J dropped 6; count of bases not matched to a gene: 10. CDR1 is SGHRS and CDR2 is YFSETQ in the germline V gene. This CDR3 has 15 amino acids. The CDR3 here is CASGIGAGGPGELFF. The CDR3 DNA reads TGCGCCAGCGGGATCGGAGCGGGGGGACCCGGGGAGCTGTTTTTT. Looking up the rest from reference TRBV5-1 and TRBJ2-2 gives the full variable domain: KAGVTQTPRYLIKTRGQQVTLSCSPISGHRSVSWYQQTPGQGLQFLFEYFSETQRNKGNFPGRFSGRQFSNSRSEMNVSTLELGDSALYLCASGIGAGGPGELFFGEGSRLTVL.

This chain joins TRBV2 and TRBJ2-3; 11 bases agree with TRBD2. CDR3 length: 12 amino acids. Germline CDR1 and CDR2: SNHLY and FYNNEI. Trimming cost V 11 bases and J 8 bases; bases outside gene matches: 6. CDR3 sequence reads: CAWGTSGATQYF. As DNA, the CDR3 is TGTGCCTGGGGGACTAGCGGCGCTACGCAGTATTTT. Full variable domain (missing parts from reference TRBV2 and TRBJ2-3): EPEVTQTPSHQVTQMGQEVILRCVPISNHLYFYWYRQILGQKVEFLVSFYNNEISEKSEIFDDQFSVERPDGSNFTLKIRSTKLEDSAMYFCAWGTSGATQYFGPGTRLTVL.

The table lists this clonotype with a few counts. The chain recombines TRBV12-3 or TRBV12-4 with TRBJ1-4, with unresolved D. The CDR3 runs 15 residues. Trimming removed 7 bases from V and 7 bases from J, with 19 bases in between. The CDR3 DNA sequence: TGTGCCAGCACGGGCTGGGGAGGACTCCGTGAAAAACTGTTTTTT. Translated: CASTGWGGLREKLFF.

This clonotype was detected only a few times. CDR3 nucleotide sequence: TGTGCCAGCAGCATCACCAGTGGGACTGAAGCTTTCTTT. The encoded protein is CASSITSGTEAFF. The genes are TRBV7-8 and TRBJ1-1; D is undetermined. Trimming removed 5 bases from V and 5 bases from J, with 12 bases in between. The CDR3 contains 13 residues. The germline V gene encodes CDR1 SGHVS and CDR2 FQNEAQ.

The rearrangement uses TRBV10-3 and TRBJ2-1, with unresolved D. With 7 bases removed from V and 7 bases from J, the gap between germline ends came to 11 bases. The germline V gene encodes CDR1 ENHRY and CDR2 SYGVKD. The CDR3 length is 12 residues. The CDR3 region is CAITGSTNEQFF. DNA of the CDR3: TGTGCCATCACCGGGTCAACTAATGAGCAGTTCTTC.

V and J are TRBV4-2 and TRBJ2-7; 9 bases align to TRBD2. Germline V gene data show CDR1 as LGHNA and CDR2 as YNFKEQ. Germline trimming cut 0 bases from V and 1 base from J; bases unmatched to any gene: 10. There are 18 residues in the CDR3. CDR3 nucleotide sequence: TGTGCCAGCAGCCAAGATCTGTTAGGGAGCGGGGGGTCCTACGAGCAGTACTTC. The encoded protein is CASSQDLLGSGGSYEQYF.

This chain connects TRBV20-1 to TRBJ1-2, with 11 bases that match TRBD1. With V trimmed by 6 bases and J by 6 bases, 12 bases remained unmatched. The CDR3 runs to 15 residues. In germline, CDR1 is DFQATT, CDR2 SNEGSKA (reference sequence). The CDR3 nucleotides read TGCAGTGCAACTCCGCCAGGACAGGGGGCGAATGGCTACACCTTC. It is translated as CSATPPGQGANGYTF.

This clonotype was counted a few times. This chain links TRBV7-3 with TRBJ2-3, with D tentatively TRBD2 (6 bases). V was shortened by 2 bases and J by 0 bases, with 12 bases between the two germline ends. The CDR3 is 16 amino acids. Germline V lookup: CDR1 SGHTA, CDR2 FQGTGA. In nucleotides, the CDR3 is TGTGCCAGCAGCTTACTCGGGGGAGTCAGCACAGATACGCAGTATTTT. This gives the protein CASSLLGGVSTDTQYF.

This clonotype was counted a few times. The chain links TRBV12-3 or TRBV12-4 to TRBJ2-1; D may correspond to TRBD1 or TRBD2 (5 bases each). The CDR3 covers 12 residues. Trimming took off 6 bases at V and 9 bases at J, with 12 bases between the two ends. Here the CDR3 DNA reads TGTGCCAGCAGCAATTCCGGGGCTGAGCAGTTCTTC. It encodes CASSNSGAEQFF.

The V and J genes are TRBV20-1 and TRBJ2-4, with D possibly being TRBD1 (6 bases). With 3 bases removed from V and 13 bases from J, the gap between germline ends came to 19 bases. Germline V lookup: CDR1 DFQATT, CDR2 SNEGSKA (reference sequence). The CDR3 extends over 13 amino acids. CDR3 loop: CSASRSRDNEQYF. The CDR3 region has the DNA TGCAGTGCTAGTCGCAGCCGGGACAATGAGCAGTACTTC.

The sample holds a few counts of this clonotype. The chain combines TRBV28 with TRBJ1-2, with D uncertain. The CDR3 is 16 residues long. The V gene's germline CDR1 is MDHEN and CDR2 SYDVKM. Trimming pared 4 bases from V and 4 bases from J, leaving 19 bases between. This CDR3 reads CASSSGFSSRRYGYTF. In nucleotides, the CDR3 is TGTGCCAGCAGTTCTGGTTTCAGCAGCCGTCGCTATGGCTACACCTTC.

This chain links TRBV5-1 with TRBJ1-1; no clear D gene. The CDR3 spans 14 residues. Trimming stripped 5 bases from V and 1 base from J, with 12 bases between. From germline, CDR1 is SGHRS and CDR2 YFSETQ. CDR3 DNA: TGCGCCAGCAGAGGCAGCCAACGGAACACTGAAGCTTTCTTT. This codes for CASRGSQRNTEAFF.

This clonotype was observed a handful of times. CDR3 DNA: TGCGCCAGCAGCCAAGATAGACAGACGTACTATGGCTACACCTTC. Amino acid sequence: CASSQDRQTYYGYTF. The chain links TRBV4-3 to TRBJ1-2, with D possibly TRBD1 on 5 matching bases. The CDR3 spans 15 residues. CDR1 and CDR2 (germline): LGHNA, YSLEER. The V gene lost 0 bases and the J gene lost 3 bases, with 11 bases spanning the gap.

This chain joins TRBV6-2 or TRBV6-3 and TRBJ2-7; 14 bases line up with TRBD2. V lost 5 bases, J lost 2 bases, and 2 bases stayed unmatched. This CDR3 contains 15 residues. Per the germline V gene, CDR1 is MNHEY and CDR2 is SVGEGT. In DNA form, the CDR3 reads TGTGCCAGCAGTGGACTAGCGGGGGGCACCTACGAGCAGTACTTC. It translates to CASSGLAGGTYEQYF.

This clonotype turned up a few times. The V gene is TRBV3-1, the J gene TRBJ2-2; D unclear. Trimming removed 1 base from V and 7 bases from J, with 10 bases in between. Germline CDR1 LGHDT, CDR2 YNNKEL (reference sequence). The CDR3 consists of 14 residues. The CDR3 nucleotides read TGTGCCAGCAGCCAAGCGAGTCACGACGGGGAGCTGTTTTTT. It codes for CASSQASHDGELFF. The full variable domain, in which reference TRBV3-1 and TRBJ2-2 provide the parts outside the CDR3, is DTAVSQTPKYLVTQMGNDKSIKCEQNLGHDTMYWYKQDSKKFLKIMFSYNNKELIINETVPNRFSPKSPDKAHLNLHINSLELGDSAVYFCASSQASHDGELFFGEGSRLTVL.

This clonotype was picked up a small number of times. The CDR3 nucleotides are TGTGCCAGCAGTTTAATAGGGGGAGGCTATGGCTACACCTTC. Amino acids: CASSLIGGGYGYTF. The chain joins TRBV28 to TRBJ1-2, with D maybe TRBD1 (6 bases). The V end was cut by 2 bases, the J end by 4 bases, with 11 bases between. This CDR3 spans 14 amino acids. Looked up from germline, CDR1 is MDHEN and CDR2 is SYDVKM.

The chain uses TRBV20-1 and TRBJ1-6; D is uncertain. The CDR3 covers 14 residues. V was pared by 8 bases and J by 3 bases, with 14 bases between. Germline CDR1 and CDR2: DFQATT and SNEGSKA (reference sequence). The CDR3, as DNA: TGCAGTCCGAGGAACGGGAACTATAATTCACCCCTCCACTTT. Protein product: CSPRNGNYNSPLHF.

The V gene is TRBV12-3 or TRBV12-4, the J gene TRBJ2-1, with a possible D match to TRBD2 (8 bases). V lost 3 bases, J lost 6 bases, and 27 bases lay in between. This CDR3 region has 19 residues. For the CDR3, the DNA is TGTGCCAGCAGTTTGACCGGGACTAGTAGGGGGCTGGATGGCAATGAGCAGTTCTTC. Protein: CASSLTGTSRGLDGNEQFF.

A note on this clonotype: One junction end disagrees with the germline gene, perhaps due to a read error. The gene calls are TRBV20-1 and TRBJ2-2, with TRBD2 matching over 7 bases. Germline loops: CDR1 DFQATT, CDR2 SNEGSKA (reference sequence). This CDR3 region has 14 residues. As DNA, the CDR3 is TGCAGTGCGCTAGCGGAGAAGCACACCGGGGAGCGGTTTTTT. Translation: CSALAEKHTGERFF.

CDR3 coding DNA: TGCGCCAGCAGCTTGGAAGGGGGTAGCGAAAAACTGTTTTTT. The encoded protein is CASSLEGGSEKLFF. The chain joins TRBV5-1 to TRBJ1-4; possible D gene TRBD1, 6 bases. Between the trimmed V and J ends, which lost 0 bases and 8 bases, there was a span of 11 bases. The germline V gene has CDR1 SGHRS and CDR2 YFSETQ. The CDR3 is 14 residues long.

This clonotype has a single count. The chain links TRBV10-3 to TRBJ1-5, with D unclear. The CDR3 has 15 amino acids. Germline V gives CDR1 ENHRY, CDR2 SYGVKD. The V gene lost 3 bases and the J gene lost 5 bases, with 14 bases spanning the gap. The CDR3: CAISDWETADQPQHF. The CDR3 region has the DNA TGTGCCATCAGTGATTGGGAAACAGCAGATCAGCCCCAGCATTTT.

The chain links TRBV4-1 to TRBJ2-7; maybe TRBD1 (6 bases). V gave up 0 bases and J gave up 5 bases, with 11 bases separating them. This CDR3 is 14 amino acids long. Germline V gene lookup returns CDR1 MGHRA and CDR2 YSYEKL. CDR3 nucleotide sequence: TGCGCCAGCAGCCAAGATATAGGGGGTAACGAGCAGTACTTC. Its translation: CASSQDIGGNEQYF.

This clonotype has a count of ten or more. J is TRBJ2-3 and V is TRBV5-6; D remains unclear. With 4 bases removed from V and 4 bases from J, the gap between germline ends came to 10 bases. Germline lookup yields CDR1 SGHDT and CDR2 YYEEEE. This CDR3 has 13 residues. CDR3 bases: TGTGCCAGCAGCCCTTTTCGAGCAGATACGCAGTATTTT. As protein: CASSPFRADTQYF.